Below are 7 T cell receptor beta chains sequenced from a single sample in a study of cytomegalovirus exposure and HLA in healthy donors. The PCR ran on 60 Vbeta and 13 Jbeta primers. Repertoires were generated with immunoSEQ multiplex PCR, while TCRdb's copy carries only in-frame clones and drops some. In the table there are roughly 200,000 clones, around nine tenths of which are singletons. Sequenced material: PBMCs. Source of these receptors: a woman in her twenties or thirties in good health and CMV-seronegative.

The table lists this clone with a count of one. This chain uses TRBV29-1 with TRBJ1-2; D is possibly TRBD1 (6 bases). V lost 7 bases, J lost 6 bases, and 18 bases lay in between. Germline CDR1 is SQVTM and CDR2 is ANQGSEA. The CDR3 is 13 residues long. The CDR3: CSAIREGGHGYTF. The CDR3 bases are TGCAGCGCCATCCGGGAGGGGGGGCATGGCTACACCTTC. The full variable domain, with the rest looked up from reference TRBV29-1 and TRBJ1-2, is SAVISQKPSRDICQRGTSLTIQCQVDSQVTMMFWYRQQPGQSLTLIATANQGSEATYESGFVIDKFPISRPNLTFSTLTVSNMSPEDSSIYLCSAIREGGHGYTFGSGTRLTVV.

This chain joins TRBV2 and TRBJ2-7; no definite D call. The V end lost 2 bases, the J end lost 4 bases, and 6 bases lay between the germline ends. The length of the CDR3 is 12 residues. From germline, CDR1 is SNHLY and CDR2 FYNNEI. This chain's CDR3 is CASSEWAYEQYF. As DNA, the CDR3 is TGTGCCAGCAGTGAATGGGCTTACGAGCAGTACTTC.

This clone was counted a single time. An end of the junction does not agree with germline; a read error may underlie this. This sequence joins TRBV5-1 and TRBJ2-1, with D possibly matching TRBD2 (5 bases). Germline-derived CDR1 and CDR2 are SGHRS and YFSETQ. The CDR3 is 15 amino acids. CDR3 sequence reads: CASRIRDAPYSEQFF. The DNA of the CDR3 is TGCGCCAGCAGAATCCGGGATGCGCCCTACAGTGAGCAGTTCTTC. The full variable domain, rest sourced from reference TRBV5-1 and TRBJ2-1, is KAGVTQTPRYLIKTRGQQVTLSCSPISGHRSVSWYQQTPGQGLQFLFEYFSETQRNKGNFPGRFSGRQFSNSRSEMNVSTLELGDSALYLCASRIRDAPYSEQFFGPGTRLTVL.

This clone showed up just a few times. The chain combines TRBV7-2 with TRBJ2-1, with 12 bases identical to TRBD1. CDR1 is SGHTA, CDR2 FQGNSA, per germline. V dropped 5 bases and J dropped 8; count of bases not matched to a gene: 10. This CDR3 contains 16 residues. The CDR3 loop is CASSTPGTGGGYEQFF. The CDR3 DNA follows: TGTGCCAGCAGCACACCCGGGACAGGGGGCGGGTATGAGCAGTTCTTC.

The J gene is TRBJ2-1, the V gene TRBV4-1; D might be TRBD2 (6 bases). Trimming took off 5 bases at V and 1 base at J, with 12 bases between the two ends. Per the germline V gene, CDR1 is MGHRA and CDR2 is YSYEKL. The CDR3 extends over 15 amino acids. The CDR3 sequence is CASSSGTPSYNEQFF. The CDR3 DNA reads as TGCGCCAGCAGCTCCGGGACTCCTTCCTACAATGAGCAGTTCTTC.

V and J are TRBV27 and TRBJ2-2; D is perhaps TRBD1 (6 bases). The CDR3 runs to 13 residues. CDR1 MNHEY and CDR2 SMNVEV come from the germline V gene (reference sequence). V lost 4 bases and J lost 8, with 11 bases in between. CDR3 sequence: CASSYRVWGELFF. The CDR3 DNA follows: TGTGCCAGCAGTTACAGGGTTTGGGGGGAGCTGTTTTTT.

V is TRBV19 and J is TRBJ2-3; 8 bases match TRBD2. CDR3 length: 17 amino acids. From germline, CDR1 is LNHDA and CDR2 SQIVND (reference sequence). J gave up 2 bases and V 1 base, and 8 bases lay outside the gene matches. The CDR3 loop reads CASSIGGLAGFTDTQYF. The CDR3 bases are TGTGCCAGTAGTATAGGGGGCCTAGCGGGCTTCACAGATACGCAGTATTTT.